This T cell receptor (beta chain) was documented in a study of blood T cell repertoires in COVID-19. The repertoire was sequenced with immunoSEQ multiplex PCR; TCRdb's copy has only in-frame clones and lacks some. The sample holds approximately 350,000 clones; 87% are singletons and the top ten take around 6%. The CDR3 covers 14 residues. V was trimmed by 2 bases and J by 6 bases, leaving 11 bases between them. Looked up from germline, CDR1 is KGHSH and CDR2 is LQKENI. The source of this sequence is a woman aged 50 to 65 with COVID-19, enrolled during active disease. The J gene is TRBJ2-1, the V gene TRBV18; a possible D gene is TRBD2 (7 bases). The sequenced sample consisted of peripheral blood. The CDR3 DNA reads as TGTGCCAGCTCACCAGGGGGGGCGCGCAATGAGCAGTTCTTC. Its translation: CASSPGGARNEQFF.